What follows are 8 T cell receptor beta chains derived from one specimen sequenced in a study of CD8+CD57+ T cells in acquired aplastic anemia. The study profiled TCR beta VDJ and CDR3 using genomic DNA as template. TCRdb re-analysed the reads in MiXCR, keeping a single row per CDR3 protein. The data show 150,000 to 200,000 distinct CDR3 sequences, 48% seen once. Patients picked for sequencing had shown CD8+CD57+ cell expansion detected by flow cytometry. The sequenced material came from sorted CD4+, CD8+, or CD8+CD57+ T cells (not recorded which) from PBMCs. All receptors derive from a human donor with aplastic anemia.

At least ten counts were recorded for this clonotype. This rearrangement joins TRBV5-1 to TRBJ2-1; 11 positions agree with TRBD2. Germline trimming cut 3 bases from V and 4 bases from J; bases unmatched to any gene: 6. The germline CDR1 and CDR2 sequences are SGHRS and YFSETQ. CDR3 size: 16 residues. The CDR3, as DNA: TGCGCCAGCAGCTATACCGGGACTAGCGGTTACAATGAGCAGTTCTTC. This gives the protein CASSYTGTSGYNEQFF.

This chain joins TRBV10-1 and TRBJ2-1; D is perhaps TRBD2 (6 bases). V lost 7 bases and J 0 bases, leaving 22 bases between the germline ends. This CDR3 is built from 18 residues. Germline values: CDR1 WNHNN, CDR2 SYGVQD (reference sequence). The CDR3 here is CASTPVGSGRCSYNEQFF. CDR3 nucleotide sequence: TGCGCCAGCACACCCGTCGGGAGCGGACGTTGCTCCTACAATGAGCAGTTCTTC.

This clonotype has a count of ten or more. The rearrangement joins TRBV7-9 to TRBJ2-7; 10 bases align to TRBD1. CDR3 length: 15 amino acids. Trimming cost V 3 bases and J 1 base; bases outside gene matches: 3. Germline CDR1 is SEHNR and CDR2 is FQNEAQ (reference sequence). The CDR3 bases are TGTGCCAGCAGCTTGCCGGGACAGGGGTCCTACGAGCAGTACTTC. Its protein is CASSLPGQGSYEQYF.

The chain recombines TRBV6-1 with TRBJ2-5; D is unclear. Per germline, CDR1 MNHNS and CDR2 SASEGT. The CDR3 covers 13 residues. V was pared by 4 bases and J by 7 bases, with 13 bases between. The CDR3 DNA follows: TGTGCCAGCAGTGCCCAGGTACGAGGGACCCAGTACTTC. It codes for CASSAQVRGTQYF.

About this clonotype: A clone one base away is much larger, so this may be a read error. The chain joins TRBV6-1 to TRBJ1-5, with a weak D call TRBD1 (5 bases). The CDR3 length is 14 residues. Germline CDR1 MNHNS, CDR2 SASEGT. CDR3 bases: TGTGCCACCGGGAACAGGCATAGCGATCAGCCCCAGCATTTT. Translating gives CATGNRHSDQPQHF.

The chain uses TRBV10-3 and TRBJ1-2, with a possible D match to TRBD1 (5 bases). Germline CDR1 ENHRY, CDR2 SYGVKD. The CDR3 loop spans 13 amino acids. With 2 bases removed from V and 4 bases from J, the gap between germline ends came to 8 bases. The CDR3 coding sequence is TGTGCCATCAGTGAGGCGGGGGGCTATGGCTACACCTTC. Amino acids: CAISEAGGYGYTF.

V and J are TRBV12-3 or TRBV12-4 and TRBJ2-4; D remains ambiguous. There are 11 residues in the CDR3. V lost 5 bases and J lost 9, with 8 bases in between. The CDR3 loop is CASSGSSIQYF. In DNA form, the CDR3 reads TGTGCCAGCAGTGGGTCAAGCATTCAGTACTTC.

This clonotype was counted a few times. The V gene is TRBV18, the J gene TRBJ2-1; no clear D gene. The CDR3 sequence is 18 residues long. Looked up from germline, CDR1 is KGHSH and CDR2 is LQKENI. Trimming left V 2 bases short and J 0 bases short, with 17 bases between. The CDR3 sequence: CASSPIEAFRSSYNEQFF. Here the CDR3 DNA reads TGTGCCAGCTCACCAATAGAGGCTTTCAGGAGCTCCTACAATGAGCAGTTCTTC.